This TCR beta chain is drawn from a study of shared clonotypes between healthy human individuals. Looking at the study overall: Used for every donor were three CD4 naive, three CD4 memory, two CD8 naive and one CD8 memory plate. General study findings and limits: Four donors shared about 5% of their naive CD4 clonotypes.

The CDR3 covers 16 residues. The J segment lost 2 bases and the V segment lost 3 bases, leaving 6 bases of the junction unmatched. Germline CDR1 reads ENHRY; CDR2 reads SYGVKD. In the study's own analysis: Filtering of immunoSEQ junctional sequences could not match full-length read filtering. Measured with immunoSEQ multiplex PCR; TCRdb has only the in-frame clones, and not every one. The D gene and trimming were derived from the DNA, and the V and J assignments and clone size from that table. The sample shows some 2,500,000 clones, around 93% of them seen only once. As regards this clone: The target antigen is unknown.

This sequence joins TRBV10-3 and TRBJ1-2, with TRBD1 matching over 10 bases. Material for sequencing was naive CD4+ T cells from PBMCs. The subset was: CD45RA+ positively selected. This TCR was recovered from a man in his late teens or twenties in good health. Some clones in this sample may be carry-over from other donors' samples. CDR3 in DNA: TGTGCCATCAGTGATTCACCGGGACAGGGGAACTATGGCTACACCTTC. It yields the protein CAISDSPGQGNYGYTF.